Sequencing of this T cell receptor beta chain was carried out in a study of tumor-infiltrating lymphocytes in oesophageal squamous cell carcinoma. About this clonotype itself: Its ends do not fully match the called genes, so a read error is possible.

CDR3 length: 16 amino acids. Germline lookup yields CDR1 SGHAT and CDR2 FQDESV (reference sequence). TCRdb re-called the PCR reads with MiXCR, one entry per CDR3 protein. The data show over 10,000 distinct CDR3 sequences, around 48% seen once. This receptor was taken from a female donor with esophageal squamous cell carcinoma. The chain is built from TRBV11-1 and TRBJ2-1; 8 nucleotides agree with TRBD2. Sequencing input: esophageal tumor tissue. CDR3 region: CGSSSTSSGYYNEQFF. CDR3 DNA: TGTGGCAGCAGCTCCACATCTAGCGGGTACTACAATGAGCAGTTCTTC.